This T cell receptor beta chain derives from a study of T-cell memory formation after mild COVID-19. Germline CDR1 LNHNV, CDR2 YYDKDF (reference sequence). CDR3 length: 16 amino acids. V shed 0 bases and J shed 5 bases, with 16 bases lying between them. TCRdb analysed the 5' RACE reads with MiXCR anew, one entry per CDR3 protein. The repertoire holds some 490,000 distinct CDR3 sequences, with roughly 18% as singletons. The receptor was derived from an adult woman who had mild COVID-19 (a few samples of this study predate the infection). Cell type and time point are not known. The specimen sequenced was PBMCs or a T cell subset sorted from them (not recorded which). The chain joins TRBV15 to TRBJ2-5; D perhaps matches TRBD2 (5 bases). CDR3 amino acids: CATSRDSGSRTETQYF. The CDR3, as DNA: TGTGCCACCAGCAGAGACTCGGGGTCTAGAACGGAGACCCAGTACTTC.